The 8 T cell receptor beta chains listed next were all sequenced from one sample in a study of shared clonotypes between healthy human individuals. The assay was immunoSEQ multiplex PCR, and TCRdb's table has in-frame clones only and misses some. This table has roughly 650,000 clones, around 97% appearing once. Sequenced sample: naive CD4+ T cells sorted from blood. Subset here: CD45RA+ positively selected. The receptors shown here come from a woman between 25 and 40 years old in good health.

The genes are TRBV18 and TRBJ1-1; unclear D gene. This CDR3 has 11 amino acids. Trimming stripped 5 bases from V and 3 bases from J, with 4 bases between. Germline loops: CDR1 KGHSH, CDR2 LQKENI. The CDR3 bases are TGTGCCAGCTCAGGGGACACTGAAGCTTTCTTT. Protein product: CASSGDTEAFF.

This sequence joins TRBV9 and TRBJ2-1, with D possibly being TRBD1 (6 bases). Germline loops: CDR1 SGDLS, CDR2 YYNGEE. CDR3 length equals 16 residues. Deletions cut 3 bases from V and 0 bases from J, with 13 bases between. The CDR3 bases are TGTGCCAGCAGCGCGGGGATAGGGGGCTCCTACAATGAGCAGTTCTTC. It yields the protein CASSAGIGGSYNEQFF.

The V call is TRBV19, the J call TRBJ1-5; D not resolved. The CDR3 totals 13 residues. Trimming took off 9 bases at V and 3 bases at J, with 12 bases between the two ends. Germline lookup yields CDR1 LNHDA and CDR2 SQIVND (reference sequence). CDR3 bases: TGTGCCAGCAAAGACACCTTCAATCAGCCCCAGCATTTT. Translation gives CASKDTFNQPQHF.

The chain links TRBV13 to TRBJ1-1, with D possibly matching TRBD1 (5 bases). Trimming cost V 2 bases and J 4 bases, with 14 bases left between them. Germline CDR1 reads PRHDT; CDR2 reads FYEKMQ (reference sequence). The CDR3 has 15 amino acids. The CDR3 coding sequence is TGTGCCAGCAGCTTACCGACAGCCGGCGGCACTGAAGCTTTCTTT. The encoded protein is CASSLPTAGGTEAFF.

V is TRBV19 and J is TRBJ2-7; TRBD2 agrees at 13 bases. Germline lookup yields CDR1 LNHDA and CDR2 SQIVND (reference sequence). The V segment lost 6 bases and the J segment 2 bases; nucleotides outside the gene matches: 13. There are 18 residues in the CDR3. CDR3 coding DNA: TGTGCCAGTAGGCTCCCTTGGACTAGCGGGAGACGCACCTACGAGCAGTACTTC. Translated: CASRLPWTSGRRTYEQYF.

The chain couples TRBV5-6 to TRBJ2-7; D possibly matches TRBD1 or TRBD2 (6 bases each). The CDR3 consists of 14 residues. Trimming cost V 1 base and J 6 bases, with 14 bases left between them. The germline gives CDR1 SGHDT, CDR2 YYEEEE. CDR3 protein: CASSLRGTWGEQYF. CDR3 in DNA: TGTGCCAGCAGCTTGAGGGGGACTTGGGGCGAGCAGTACTTC.

As DNA, the CDR3 is TGTGCCAGCAGCTTAGCCTCCGGGACTAGCGGGAGGAGCTCCTACAATGAGCAGTTCTTC. This gives the protein CASSLASGTSGRSSYNEQFF. This chain uses TRBV7-2 with TRBJ2-1; 15 bases align to TRBD2. The junction had 6 bases not matched to a gene; V was cut back by 0 bases and J by 0 bases. The CDR3 covers 20 residues. In germline, CDR1 is SGHTA, CDR2 FQGNSA.

In DNA, the CDR3 is TGTGCCAGCAGCTTACGGACAGGGCATCAGCCCCAGCATTTT. Its protein product is CASSLRTGHQPQHF. The rearrangement links TRBV11-2 to TRBJ1-5; 8 bases map to TRBD1. CDR3 length: 14 amino acids. V gave up 2 bases and J gave up 5 bases; unmatched junction bases: 2. Germline V gives CDR1 SGHAT, CDR2 FQNNGV.